This TCR beta chain was identified during a study of early T cells in non-severe SARS-CoV-2 infection. Study as a whole: The sequenced material was bulk RNA from unsorted whole blood, and its chains were unpaired.

This clonotype was recorded a few times. Germline-derived CDR1 and CDR2 are MDHEN and SYDVKM. CDR3 length: 16 amino acids. V lost 6 bases to trimming and J lost 6 bases, with 20 bases between them. In the library, individual cDNA molecules carried attached unique molecular identifiers. A single record per CDR3 protein comes from TCRdb applying MiXCR to the 5' RACE reads. The sample consists of 52,000 or so distinct CDR3 sequences, under 8% of them appearing once. Sequenced here: whole blood, sampled at baseline. The chain recombines TRBV28 with TRBJ2-2; D may match TRBD1 or TRBD2 (5 bases each). The sequence came from an adult who was a healthcare worker with PCR-confirmed SARS-CoV-2 infection or an uninfected control (not recorded which). For the CDR3, the DNA is TGTGCCAGCAGCTCTGCGTGGGGGAAGAGGGCCGGGGAGCTGTTTTTT. The encoded protein is CASSSAWGKRAGELFF.